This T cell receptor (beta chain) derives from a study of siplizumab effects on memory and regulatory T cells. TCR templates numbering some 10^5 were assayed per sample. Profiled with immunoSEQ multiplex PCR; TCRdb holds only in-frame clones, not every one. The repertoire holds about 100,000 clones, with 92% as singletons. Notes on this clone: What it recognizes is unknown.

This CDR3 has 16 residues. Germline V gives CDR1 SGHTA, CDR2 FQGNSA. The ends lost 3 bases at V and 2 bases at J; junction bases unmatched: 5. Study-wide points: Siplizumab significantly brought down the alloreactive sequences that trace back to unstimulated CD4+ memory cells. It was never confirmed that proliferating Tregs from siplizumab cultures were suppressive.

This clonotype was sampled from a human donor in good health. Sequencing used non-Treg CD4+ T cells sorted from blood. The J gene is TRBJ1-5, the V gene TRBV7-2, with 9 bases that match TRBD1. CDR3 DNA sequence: TGTGCCAGCAGCTTGTCGGACAGGGGTGGCAATCAGCCCCAGCATTTT. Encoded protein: CASSLSDRGGNQPQHF.